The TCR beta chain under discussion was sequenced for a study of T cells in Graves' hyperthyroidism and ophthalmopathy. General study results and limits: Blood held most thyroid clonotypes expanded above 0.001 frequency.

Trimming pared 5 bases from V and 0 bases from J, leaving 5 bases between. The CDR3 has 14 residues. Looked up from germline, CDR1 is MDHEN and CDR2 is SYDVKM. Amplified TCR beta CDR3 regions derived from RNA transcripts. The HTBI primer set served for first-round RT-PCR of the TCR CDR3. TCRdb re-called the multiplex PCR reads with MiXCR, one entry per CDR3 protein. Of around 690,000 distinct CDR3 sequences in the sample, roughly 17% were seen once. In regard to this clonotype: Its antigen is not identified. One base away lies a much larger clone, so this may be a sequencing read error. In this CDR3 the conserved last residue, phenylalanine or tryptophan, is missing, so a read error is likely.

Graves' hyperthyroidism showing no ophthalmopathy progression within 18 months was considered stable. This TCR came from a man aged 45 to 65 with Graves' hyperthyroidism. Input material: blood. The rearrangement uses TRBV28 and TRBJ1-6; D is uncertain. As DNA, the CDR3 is TGTGCCAGCAGTCCCAGCTCCTATAATTCACCCCTCCACCTT. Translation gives CASSPSSYNSPLHL.